The T cell receptor (beta chain) under discussion was sequenced for a study of shared clonotypes between healthy human individuals. General study findings and limits: About 5% of naive CD4 clonotypes were shared across a few donors.

Evenly divided among several immunoSEQ plates was the genomic DNA of each subset. Libraries were prepared by immunoSEQ multiplex PCR; TCRdb keeps only in-frame clonotypes and omits some of them. The table shows about 2.1 million clones, with roughly 91% occurring only once. CD8 cells classed as naive were CD45RO-negative and positively selected for CCR7, excluding terminally differentiated effector memory CD45RA+ cells. On this clone: Its matching antigen is unknown.

The ends were cut back, 2 bases at V and 3 bases at J, with 16 bases in the middle. CDR3 size: 16 residues. Per germline, CDR1 MGHRA and CDR2 YSYEKL. The chain recombines TRBV4-1 with TRBJ1-2; D possibly corresponds to TRBD1 (6 bases). Sequencing input: naive CD8+ T cells from PBMCs. This sequence was found in a man younger than 30 in good health. Some clones in this sample may be carry-over from other donors' samples. CDR3 sequence (DNA): TGCGCCAGCAGCCAAAGGGATACAGGGTTTGACTATGGCTACACCTTC. Translation gives CASSQRDTGFDYGYTF.